This TCR beta chain was captured by sequencing in a study of shared clonotypes between healthy human individuals. V dropped 6 bases and J dropped 4 bases, with 21 bases sitting between them. Germline CDR1 and CDR2: SQVTM and ANQGSEA. CDR3 length: 15 amino acids. The assay was immunoSEQ multiplex PCR, and TCRdb's table has in-frame clones only and misses some. The data contain about 590,000 clones, around 95% of them singletons. Naive CD8 cells, CD45RO-negative and positively selected for CCR7, excluded terminally differentiated effector memory CD45RA+ cells. The TCR originated in a woman aged 30 to 39 in good health. V usage is TRBV29-1 and J usage is TRBJ2-5; D not certain. Material for sequencing was naive CD8+ T cells sorted from blood. Here the CDR3 reads CSVPKTFQLGETQYF. The DNA of the CDR3 is TGCAGCGTACCGAAGACGTTTCAGCTGGGAGAGACCCAGTACTTC.